The 11 T cell receptor beta chains given below trace back to one sample, sequenced in a study of blood T cells in healthy people across ages. A sample-barcoded 5' primer and a J-beta primer mix were used in a second PCR of roughly 7 to 12 cycles. MiXCR, run by TCRdb on the 5' RACE reads, gives a single entry per CDR3 protein. Of hundreds of thousands of distinct CDR3 sequences in the sample, around three fifths were seen once. The sequenced material came from blood. The receptors shown here come from a man between 35 and 55 years old in good health.

This chain joins TRBV4-1 and TRBJ1-4; TRBD1 aligns across 8 bases. With 4 bases clipped from V and 5 bases from J, the junction kept 9 bases outside the gene matches. The CDR3 extends over 16 amino acids. Germline assignment: CDR1 MGHRA and CDR2 YSYEKL. The CDR3 DNA reads as TGCGCCAGCAGCCCCCTCACGGGACAGGAGAATGAAAAACTGTTTTTT. Translating gives CASSPLTGQENEKLFF.

The chain has TRBV23-1 and TRBJ1-2, with D uncertain. TRBV23-1 counts as an open reading frame of uncertain function. This CDR3 is 11 amino acids long. V gave up 3 bases and J gave up 8 bases, with 7 bases separating them. The CDR3 loop reads CASSHLPGYTF. CDR3 coding DNA: TGCGCCAGCAGTCATTTGCCCGGCTACACCTTC.

The chain uses TRBV12-3 or TRBV12-4 and TRBJ1-2; maybe TRBD1 (6 bases). Trimming took off 2 bases at V and 0 bases at J, with 10 bases between the two ends. The CDR3 has 15 residues. CDR3 nucleotides: TGTGCCAGCAGTTTACAGGGGCTAGCTAACTATGGCTACACCTTC. Amino acid sequence: CASSLQGLANYGYTF.

This clonotype was detected once. The chain joins TRBV7-2 to TRBJ2-3; D not certain. This CDR3 spans 15 amino acids. Trimming shortened V by 0 bases and J by 14 bases, and 21 bases separated the two germline ends. The germline V gene has CDR1 SGHTA and CDR2 FQGNSA. CDR3 coding DNA: TGTGCCAGCAGCTTAGCGATAAGTAAAACAGATACACGGTATTTT. Its protein is CASSLAISKTDTRYF.

This clonotype was detected many times. The V gene is TRBV29-1, the J gene TRBJ2-7, with D perhaps being TRBD1 or TRBD2 (5 bases each). CDR3 length: 12 residues. Germline loops: CDR1 SQVTM, CDR2 ANQGSEA. Trimming took 6 bases from V and 5 from J, leaving 14 bases between them. For the CDR3, the DNA is TGCAGCGTCCTCTCCGGGACGGACGAGCAGTACTTC. It codes for CSVLSGTDEQYF.

The rearrangement joins TRBV28 to TRBJ2-3, with 7 bases aligning to TRBD2. The germline CDR1 and CDR2 sequences are MDHEN and SYDVKM. After removal of 3 bases from V and 1 base from J, the junction contained 13 bases not matched to a gene. The length of the CDR3 is 18 residues. CDR3 sequence: CASSFVGRKPFGTDTQYF. The CDR3 DNA is TGTGCCAGCAGTTTCGTCGGGAGGAAACCATTTGGCACAGATACGCAGTATTTT.

The rearrangement links TRBV5-1 to TRBJ1-2; TRBD1 might be the D (5 bases). With 3 bases removed from V and 7 bases from J, the gap between germline ends came to 19 bases. CDR1 is SGHRS and CDR2 is YFSETQ in the germline V gene. This CDR3 has 15 residues. The CDR3 reads CASSSAGQGLRGYTF. CDR3 in DNA: TGCGCCAGCAGCTCCGCCGGGCAGGGTCTACGTGGCTACACCTTC.

On this clonotype itself: The junction does not match germline at one end; this may be a read error. This chain joins TRBV15 and TRBJ2-6, with a weak D call TRBD1 (5 bases). Germline CDR1 LNHNV, CDR2 YYDKDF (reference sequence). The CDR3 has 17 amino acids. CDR3 sequence: CATSRGHRNSGANILTF. The CDR3 bases are TGTGCCACCAGCAGAGGACACCGGAATTCTGGGGCCAACATCCTGACTTTC.

As concerns this clonotype: A junction end diverges from the germline sequence, so it may reflect a read error. The CDR3 nucleotides read TGCAGGGCTAGAGACGCGGGGGCGAGCTCCTACAATGAGCAGTTCTTC. Protein: CRARDAGASSYNEQFF. The chain has TRBV20-1 and TRBJ2-1, with D perhaps matching TRBD2 (7 bases). The germline gives CDR1 DFQATT, CDR2 SNEGSKA (reference sequence). The CDR3 spans 16 residues.

The chain carries TRBV20-1 and TRBJ1-2, with 7 bases lining up with TRBD1. The junction had 3 bases not matched to a gene; V was cut back by 0 bases and J by 5 bases. This CDR3 is 13 amino acids long. Germline V gene sequence: CDR1 DFQATT, CDR2 SNEGSKA (reference sequence). The CDR3, as DNA: TGCAGTGCTAGAGATTCAGGGGGATATGGCTACACCTTC. Amino acid sequence: CSARDSGGYGYTF.

The chain is built from TRBV5-1 and TRBJ2-2; 7 bases match TRBD2. V was pared by 4 bases and J by 0 bases, with 3 bases of the junction left unmatched. The CDR3 loop spans 15 amino acids. Germline assignment: CDR1 SGHRS and CDR2 YFSETQ. The CDR3 reads CASSPGTTNTGELFF. CDR3 sequence (DNA): TGCGCCAGCAGCCCCGGGACTACGAACACCGGGGAGCTGTTTTTT.